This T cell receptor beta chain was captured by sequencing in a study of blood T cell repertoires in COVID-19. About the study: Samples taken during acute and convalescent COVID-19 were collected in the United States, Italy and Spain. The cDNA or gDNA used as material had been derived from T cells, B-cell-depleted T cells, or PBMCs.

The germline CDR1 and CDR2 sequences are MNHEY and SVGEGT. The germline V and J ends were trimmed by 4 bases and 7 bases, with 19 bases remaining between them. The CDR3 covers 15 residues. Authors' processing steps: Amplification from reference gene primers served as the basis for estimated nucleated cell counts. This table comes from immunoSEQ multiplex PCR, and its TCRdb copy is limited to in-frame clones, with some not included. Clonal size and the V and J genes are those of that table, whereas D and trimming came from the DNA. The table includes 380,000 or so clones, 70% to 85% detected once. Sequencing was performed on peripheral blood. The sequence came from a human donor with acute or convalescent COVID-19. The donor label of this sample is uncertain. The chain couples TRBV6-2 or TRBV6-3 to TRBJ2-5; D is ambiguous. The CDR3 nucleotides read TGTGCCAGCAGTTCCTCTCGCCAGTTTTCGGGGACCCAGTACTTC. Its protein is CASSSSRQFSGTQYF.